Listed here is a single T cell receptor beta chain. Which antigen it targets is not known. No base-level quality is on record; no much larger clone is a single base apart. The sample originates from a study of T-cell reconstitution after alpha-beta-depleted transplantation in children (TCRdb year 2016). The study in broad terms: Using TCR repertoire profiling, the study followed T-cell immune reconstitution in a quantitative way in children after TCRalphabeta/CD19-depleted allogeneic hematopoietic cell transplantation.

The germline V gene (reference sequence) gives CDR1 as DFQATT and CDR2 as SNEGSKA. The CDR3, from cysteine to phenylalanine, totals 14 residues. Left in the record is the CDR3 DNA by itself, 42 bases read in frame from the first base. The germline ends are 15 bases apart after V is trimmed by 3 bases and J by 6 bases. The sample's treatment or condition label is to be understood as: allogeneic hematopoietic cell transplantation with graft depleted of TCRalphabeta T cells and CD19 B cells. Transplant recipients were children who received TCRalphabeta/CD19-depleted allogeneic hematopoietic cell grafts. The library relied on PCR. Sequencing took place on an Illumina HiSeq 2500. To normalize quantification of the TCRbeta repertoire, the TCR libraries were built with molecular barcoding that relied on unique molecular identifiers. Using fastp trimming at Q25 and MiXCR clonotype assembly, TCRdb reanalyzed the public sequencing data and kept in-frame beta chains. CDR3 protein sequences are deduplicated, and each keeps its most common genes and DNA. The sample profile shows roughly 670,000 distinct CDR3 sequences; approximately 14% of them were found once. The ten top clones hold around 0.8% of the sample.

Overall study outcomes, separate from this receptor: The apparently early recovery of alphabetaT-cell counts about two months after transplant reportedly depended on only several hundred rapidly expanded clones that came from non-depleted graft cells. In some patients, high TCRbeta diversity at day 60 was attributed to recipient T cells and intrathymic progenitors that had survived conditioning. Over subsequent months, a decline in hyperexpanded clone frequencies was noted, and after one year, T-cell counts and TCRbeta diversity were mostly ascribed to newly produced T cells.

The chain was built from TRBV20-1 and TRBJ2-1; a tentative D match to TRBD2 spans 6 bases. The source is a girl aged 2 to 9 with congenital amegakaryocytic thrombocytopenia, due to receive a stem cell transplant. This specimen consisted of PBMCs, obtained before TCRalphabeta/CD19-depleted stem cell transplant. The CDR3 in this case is CSASEGAGINEQFF. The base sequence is TGCAGTGCTAGTGAAGGTGCGGGGATCAATGAGCAGTTCTTC.